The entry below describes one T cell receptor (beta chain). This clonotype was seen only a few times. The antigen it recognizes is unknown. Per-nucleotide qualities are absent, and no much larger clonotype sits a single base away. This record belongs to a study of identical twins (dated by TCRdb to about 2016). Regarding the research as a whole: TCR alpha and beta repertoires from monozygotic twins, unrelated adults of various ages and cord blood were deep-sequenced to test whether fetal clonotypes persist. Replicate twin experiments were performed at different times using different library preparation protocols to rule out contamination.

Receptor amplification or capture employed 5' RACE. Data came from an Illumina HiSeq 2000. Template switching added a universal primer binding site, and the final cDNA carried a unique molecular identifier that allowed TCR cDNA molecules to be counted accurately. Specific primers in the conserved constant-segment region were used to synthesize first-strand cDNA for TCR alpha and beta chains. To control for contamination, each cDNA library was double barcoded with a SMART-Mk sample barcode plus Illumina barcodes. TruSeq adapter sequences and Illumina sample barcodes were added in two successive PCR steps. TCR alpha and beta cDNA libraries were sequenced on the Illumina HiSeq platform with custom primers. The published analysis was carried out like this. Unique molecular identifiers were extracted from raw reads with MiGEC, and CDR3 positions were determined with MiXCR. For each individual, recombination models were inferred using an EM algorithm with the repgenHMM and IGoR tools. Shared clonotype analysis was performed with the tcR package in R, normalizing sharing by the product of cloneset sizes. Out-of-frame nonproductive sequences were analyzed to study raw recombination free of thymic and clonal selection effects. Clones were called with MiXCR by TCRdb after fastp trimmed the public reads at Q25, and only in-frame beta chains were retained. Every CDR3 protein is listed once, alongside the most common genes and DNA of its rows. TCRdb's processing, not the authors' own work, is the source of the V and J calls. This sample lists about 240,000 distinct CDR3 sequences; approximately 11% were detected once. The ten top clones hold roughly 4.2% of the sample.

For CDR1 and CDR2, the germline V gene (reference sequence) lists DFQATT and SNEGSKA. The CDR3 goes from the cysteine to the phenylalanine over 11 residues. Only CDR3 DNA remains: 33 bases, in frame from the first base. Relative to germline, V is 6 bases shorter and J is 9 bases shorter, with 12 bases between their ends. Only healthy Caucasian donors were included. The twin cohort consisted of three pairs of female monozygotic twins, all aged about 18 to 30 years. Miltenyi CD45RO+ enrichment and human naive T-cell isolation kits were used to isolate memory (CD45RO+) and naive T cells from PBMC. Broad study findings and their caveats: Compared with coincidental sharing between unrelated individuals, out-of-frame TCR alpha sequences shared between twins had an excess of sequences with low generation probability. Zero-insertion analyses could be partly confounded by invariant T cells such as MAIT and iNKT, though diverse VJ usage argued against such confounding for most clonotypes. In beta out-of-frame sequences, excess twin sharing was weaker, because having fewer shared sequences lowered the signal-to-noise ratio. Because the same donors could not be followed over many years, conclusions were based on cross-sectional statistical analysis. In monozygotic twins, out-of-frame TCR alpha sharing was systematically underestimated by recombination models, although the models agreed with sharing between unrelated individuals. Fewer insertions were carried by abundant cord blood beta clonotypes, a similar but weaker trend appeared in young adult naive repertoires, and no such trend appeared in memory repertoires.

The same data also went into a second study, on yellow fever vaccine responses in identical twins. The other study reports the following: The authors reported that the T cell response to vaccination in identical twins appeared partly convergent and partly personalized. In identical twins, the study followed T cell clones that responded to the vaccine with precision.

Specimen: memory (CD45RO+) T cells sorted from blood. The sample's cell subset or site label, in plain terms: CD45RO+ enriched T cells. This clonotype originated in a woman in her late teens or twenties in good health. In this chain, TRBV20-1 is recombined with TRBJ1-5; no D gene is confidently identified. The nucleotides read TGCAGTGCGGAGCATTCTGGGCCCCAGCATTTT. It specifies CSAEHSGPQHF.